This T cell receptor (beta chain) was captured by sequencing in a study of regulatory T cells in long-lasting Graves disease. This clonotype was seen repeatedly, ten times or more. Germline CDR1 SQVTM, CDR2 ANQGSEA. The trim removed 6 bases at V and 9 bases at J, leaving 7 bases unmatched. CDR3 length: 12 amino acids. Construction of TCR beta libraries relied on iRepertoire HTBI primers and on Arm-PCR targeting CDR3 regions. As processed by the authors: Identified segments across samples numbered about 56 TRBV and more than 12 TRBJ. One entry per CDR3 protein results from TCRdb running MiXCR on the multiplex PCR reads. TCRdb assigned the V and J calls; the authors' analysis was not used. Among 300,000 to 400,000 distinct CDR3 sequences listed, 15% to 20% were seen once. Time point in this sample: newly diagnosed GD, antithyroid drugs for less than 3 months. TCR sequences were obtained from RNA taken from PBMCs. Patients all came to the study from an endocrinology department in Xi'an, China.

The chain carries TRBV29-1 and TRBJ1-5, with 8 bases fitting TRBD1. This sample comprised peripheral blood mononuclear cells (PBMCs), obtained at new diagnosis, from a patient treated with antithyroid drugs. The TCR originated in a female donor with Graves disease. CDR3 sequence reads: CSVTQGGGPQHF. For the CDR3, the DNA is TGCAGCGTGACACAGGGGGGGGGGCCCCAGCATTTT.